This is a list of T cell receptor beta chains from one sample in a study of T cell changes during pregnancy in multiple sclerosis. The data were produced by immunoSEQ multiplex PCR, yet TCRdb's version contains in-frame clones alone and is incomplete. The sample yields about 34,000 clones, about nine tenths seen once. The material sequenced was CD8+ T cells from peripheral blood mononuclear cells, taken in the first trimester of pregnancy. Source of these receptors: a female donor with multiple sclerosis, enrolled in a pregnancy study. CDR3s include the opening cysteine and the closing phenylalanine or tryptophan. The D gene is left open where the match is weak. Clone sizes are given selectively: once, few, many, or a class where the clone is expanded.

>NA|TRBV7-6|TRBJ2-1|TRBD2
TGTGCCAGCAGCTTAGCGGGAGGGCCGTACAATGAGCAGTTCTTC
CASSLAGGPYNEQFF
>once|TRBV27|TRBJ2-7|NA
TGTGCCAGCAGTTTTGGGCAGGGGTGGGAGCAGTACTTC
CASSFGQGWEQYF
>NA|TRBV7-9|TRBJ2-3|NA
TGTGCCAGCATCGACTCGGGGAGTTCCCCTAGCACAGATACGCAGTATTTT
CASIDSGSSPSTDTQYF
>NA|TRBV28|TRBJ2-1|NA
TGTGCCAGCAGTTTGGCGGGAAGGGGATACAATGAGCAGTTCTTC
CASSLAGRGYNEQFF
>NA|TRBV28|TRBJ2-1|NA
TGTGCCAGCAGTGTGACGGGAGTCAACCGGGATGAGCAGTTCTTC
CASSVTGVNRDEQFF
>NA|TRBV7-9|TRBJ2-1|NA
TGTGCCAGCAGCCAGGGACTTCACAATGAGCAGTTCTTC
CASSQGLHNEQFF
>once|TRBV29-1|TRBJ1-6|TRBD1
TGCAGCGTTAAGGACAGGGAGGGATCACCCCTCCACTTT
CSVKDREGSPLHF
>NA|TRBV19|TRBJ2-7|NA
TGTGCCAGTAGTATAGCAACTGGGACAAACTACGAGCAGTACTTC
CASSIATGTNYEQYF
>NA|TRBV6-5|TRBJ1-1|NA
TGTGCCAGCAGTTTACGTCGGGGGGGCACTGAAGCTTTCTTT
CASSLRRGGTEAFF
>NA|TRBV28|TRBJ2-7|NA
TGTGCCAGCAGTTTGACTGACGGGGCCTACGAGCAGTACTTC
CASSLTDGAYEQYF
>once|TRBV19|TRBJ1-2|TRBD1
TGTGCCAGTAGTATCGGACAGGCCCTTGGCTACACCTTC
CASSIGQALGYTF
>NA|TRBV5-1|TRBJ2-5|NA
TGCGCCAGCAGCACAAATTTACAAGAGACCCAGTACTTC
CASSTNLQETQYF
>NA|TRBV7-9|TRBJ2-5|NA
TGTGCCAGCAGCTCGTTCCGGGACATCCAAGAGACCCAGTACTTC
CASSSFRDIQETQYF
>NA|TRBV2|TRBJ2-6|NA
TGTGCGAGAGTCCGTCCCTTTGATGGCTCTGGGGCCAACGTCCTGACTTTC
CARVRPFDGSGANVLTF
>NA|TRBV9|TRBJ1-3|NA
TGTGCCAGCAGGGGCTCCTACTCTGGAAACACCATATATTTT
CASRGSYSGNTIYF
>NA|TRBV7-9|TRBJ2-5|TRBD1
TGTGCCAGCAGCGAACGCGGCCGGGACAGGGGAGAGACCCAGTACTTC
CASSERGRDRGETQYF
>NA|TRBV27|TRBJ2-7|NA
TGTGCCAGCAGTTTAAGGGGCTTAGGCTACGAGCAGTACTTC
CASSLRGLGYEQYF
>NA|TRBV6-5|TRBJ2-1|NA
TGTGCCAGCAGTTTGGGGCCAGCCTACAATGAGCAGTTCTTC
CASSLGPAYNEQFF
>NA|TRBV28|TRBJ2-3|TRBD2
TGTGCCAGCTCGGGGACTAGCGCCAACACAGATACGCAGTATTTT
CASSGTSANTDTQYF
>NA|TRBV28|TRBJ2-7|TRBD2
TGTGCCAGCACTCGAGGGAGCGGGGCCTTTTACGAGCAGTACTTC
CASTRGSGAFYEQYF
>NA|TRBV28|TRBJ1-5|NA
TGTGCCAGCAACACAGAGTATAGCAATCAGCCCCAGCATTTT
CASNTEYSNQPQHF
>NA|TRBV11-2|TRBJ2-7|NA
TGTGCCAGCAGCTTAGCCCTTAGCTCCTACGAGCAGTACTTC
CASSLALSSYEQYF
>NA|TRBV5-5|TRBJ2-7|NA
TGTGCCAGCAGCTTGGGCAGTTCCTACGAGCAGTACTTC
CASSLGSSYEQYF
>once|TRBV11-2|TRBJ2-7|TRBD2
TGTGCCAGCAGCTTAGGTTGGATTAGCGGGAGGGAAGGCTACGAGCAGTACTTC
CASSLGWISGREGYEQYF
>NA|TRBV27|TRBJ2-7|NA
TGTGCCAGCAGCCGAGGGTTAGACGAGCAGTACTTC
CASSRGLDEQYF
>NA|TRBV5-4|TRBJ2-7|NA
TGTGCCAGCAGCTTGGCTCAGGGTAGCCCCTACGAGCAGTACTTC
CASSLAQGSPYEQYF
>NA|TRBV7-6|TRBJ1-1|NA
TGTGCCAGCAGCTTACCGACAGAAGCCTTATACAGTGGGAACACTGAAGCTTTCTTT
CASSLPTEALYSGNTEAFF
>NA|TRBV6-4|TRBJ2-1|TRBD2
TGTGCCAGCAGTGACCTAGCGGGAGGCAATGAGCAGTTCTTC
CASSDLAGGNEQFF
>NA|TRBV2|TRBJ2-7|TRBD1
TGTGCCAGCGACCCTTGGGCGGACAGGCTGGGGGAGCAGTACTTC
CASDPWADRLGEQYF
>NA|TRBV7-9|TRBJ2-5|TRBD2
TGTGCCAGCAGCGACGGGACTAGCGGGAGGAGGGAAGAGACCCAGTACTTC
CASSDGTSGRREETQYF
>once|TRBV9|TRBJ2-1|NA
TGTGCCAGCAGCGTAGAGAACGGTCAATACTCCTACAATGAGCAGTTCTTC
CASSVENGQYSYNEQFF
>NA|TRBV19|TRBJ1-2|NA
TGTGCCAGCGTACAGGGTTCAAACTTCTATGGCTACACCTTC
CASVQGSNFYGYTF
>NA|TRBV28|TRBJ1-1|TRBD1
TGTGCCAGCAGTTCTCCCCAGACAGGGCTGAACACTGAAGCTTTCTTT
CASSSPQTGLNTEAFF
>NA|TRBV27|TRBJ2-5|TRBD1
TGTGCCAGCAGTCCCGGGACAGGGGGAGAGACCCAGTACTTC
CASSPGTGGETQYF
>NA|TRBV27|TRBJ2-3|TRBD2
TGTGCCAGCGGTTTACAGGCAGGGAGGGTCACAGATACGCAGTATTTT
CASGLQAGRVTDTQYF
>NA|TRBV13|TRBJ2-1|NA
TGTGCCAGCAGCTTAGGGGGGAGCCACGATTGGTCATTCTTC
CASSLGGSHDWSFF
>NA|TRBV4-2|TRBJ1-2|NA
TGTGCCAGCAGCCAAGGAACGACAGGCGGGAACTATGGCTACACCTTC
CASSQGTTGGNYGYTF
>NA|TRBV27|TRBJ1-1|NA
TGTGCCAGCAGTTTAATGGCGTCGGGCACTGAAGCTTTCTTT
CASSLMASGTEAFF
>NA|TRBV7-9|TRBJ1-1|NA
TGTGCCAGCAGCTTCGAAACAGGGACGAACACTGAAGCTTTCTTT
CASSFETGTNTEAFF
>NA|TRBV19|TRBJ2-1|NA
TGTGCCAGTAGTATAGGGGGACTTCGCTCCTACAATGAGCAGTTCTTC
CASSIGGLRSYNEQFF
>NA|TRBV5-1|TRBJ2-5|TRBD2
TGCGCCAGCAGCTTGGGACTAGCAACTCAAGAGACCCAGTACTTC
CASSLGLATQETQYF
>NA|TRBV15|TRBJ1-1|NA
TGTGCCACCGGGAGTCGCGCCACTGAAGCTTTCTTT
CATGSRATEAFF
>once|TRBV4-1|TRBJ1-3|TRBD1
TGCGCCAGCAGCCTAATGACAGGGGCAGGAAACACCATATATTTT
CASSLMTGAGNTIYF
>few|TRBV27|TRBJ2-1|NA
TGTGCCAGCAGACGAGCCGGGACTTCCCCCTACAATGAGCAGTTCTTC
CASRRAGTSPYNEQFF
>NA|TRBV4-1|TRBJ2-5|NA
TGCGCCAGCAGCCAAGACCCCCCGGGTGGGAGGGGGGAGACCCAGTACTTC
CASSQDPPGGRGETQYF
>NA|TRBV27|TRBJ2-1|TRBD2
TGTGCCAGCAGCCTTCCGGGACTAGCGGGTCCAAGGAAGCAGTTCTTC
CASSLPGLAGPRKQFF
>NA|TRBV5-5|TRBJ2-7|TRBD1
TGTGCCAGCAGCGGTGAAACGACAGGGGGCTACGAGCAGTACTTC
CASSGETTGGYEQYF
>NA|TRBV27|TRBJ2-1|NA
TGTGCCAGCAGAAGCTATTTCAATGAGCAGTTCTTC
CASRSYFNEQFF
>NA|TRBV6-4|TRBJ2-1|TRBD2
TGTGCCAGCAGTGACTCGGCCGGGGGGTACGATGAGCAGTTCTTC
CASSDSAGGYDEQFF
>NA|TRBV7-8|TRBJ2-7|TRBD2
TGTGCCAGCAGCAAGCGGGCTTCAGGGACTAGCGGGGACTACGAGCAGTACTTC
CASSKRASGTSGDYEQYF
>NA|TRBV6-5|TRBJ1-1|NA
TGTGCCAGCAGTTACAGGGGCAGGGTCACTGAAGCTTTCTTT
CASSYRGRVTEAFF
>NA|TRBV7-8|TRBJ1-4|NA
TGTGCCAGCAGCTTGGGGGGGGCGGTTAATGAAAAACTGTTTTTT
CASSLGGAVNEKLFF
>NA|TRBV28|TRBJ2-3|NA
TGTGCCAGCAGCTCGGACTCATGGGGCACAGATACGCAGTATTTT
CASSSDSWGTDTQYF
>once|TRBV27|TRBJ2-1|TRBD2
TGTGCCAGCAGTCCACTCCGACTAGCGGGAGTCAATGAGCAGTTCTTC
CASSPLRLAGVNEQFF
>NA|TRBV11-2|TRBJ1-1|NA
TGTGCCAGCAGCCCAGGGGCAGGGGTAACTGAAGCTTTCTTT
CASSPGAGVTEAFF
>NA|TRBV15|TRBJ2-3|NA
TGTGCCACTGGAGGGACCCCAGATACGCAGTATTTT
CATGGTPDTQYF
>once|TRBV19|TRBJ2-7|TRBD1
TGTGCCAGTAGTCCAGGACAGGGGCGGTCCGAGCAGTACTTC
CASSPGQGRSEQYF
>once|TRBV27|TRBJ2-7|NA
TGTGCCAGCAGCCCCGGCAGCGCTAGCTCCTACGAGCAGTACTTC
CASSPGSASSYEQYF
>NA|TRBV9|TRBJ2-7|NA
TGTGCCAGCAGCACGGGACAGGGGGGAGGACTAGCGGTCTACGAGCAGTACTTC
CASSTGQGGGLAVYEQYF
>NA|TRBV28|TRBJ2-5|TRBD2
TGTGCCAGCAGTACAGGACTAGCCGAAGAGACCCAGTACTTC
CASSTGLAEETQYF